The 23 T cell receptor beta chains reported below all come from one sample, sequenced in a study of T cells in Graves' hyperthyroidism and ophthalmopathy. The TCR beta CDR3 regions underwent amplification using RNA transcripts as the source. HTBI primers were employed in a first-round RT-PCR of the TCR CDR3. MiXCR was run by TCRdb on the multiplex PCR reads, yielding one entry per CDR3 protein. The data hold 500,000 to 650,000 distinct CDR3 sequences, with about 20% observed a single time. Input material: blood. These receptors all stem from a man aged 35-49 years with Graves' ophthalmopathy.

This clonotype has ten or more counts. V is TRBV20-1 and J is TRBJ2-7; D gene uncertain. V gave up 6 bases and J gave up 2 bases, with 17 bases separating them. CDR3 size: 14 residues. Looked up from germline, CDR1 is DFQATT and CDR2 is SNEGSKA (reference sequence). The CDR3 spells CSARPRPEPYEQYF. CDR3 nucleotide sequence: TGCAGTGCCCGGCCACGTCCAGAGCCCTACGAGCAGTACTTC.

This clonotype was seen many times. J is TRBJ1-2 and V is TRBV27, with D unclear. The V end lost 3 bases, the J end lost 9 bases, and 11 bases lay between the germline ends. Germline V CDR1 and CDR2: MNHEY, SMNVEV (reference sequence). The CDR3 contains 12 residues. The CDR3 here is CASSLKGWSYTF. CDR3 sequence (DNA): TGTGCCAGCAGTTTGAAGGGTTGGAGCTACACCTTC.

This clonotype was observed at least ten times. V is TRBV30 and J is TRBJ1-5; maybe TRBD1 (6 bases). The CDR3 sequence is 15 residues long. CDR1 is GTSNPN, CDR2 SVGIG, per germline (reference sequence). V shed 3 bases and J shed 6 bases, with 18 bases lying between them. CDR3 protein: CAWSYGGYGVQPQHF. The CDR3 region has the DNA TGTGCCTGGAGCTACGGGGGCTATGGGGTTCAGCCCCAGCATTTT.

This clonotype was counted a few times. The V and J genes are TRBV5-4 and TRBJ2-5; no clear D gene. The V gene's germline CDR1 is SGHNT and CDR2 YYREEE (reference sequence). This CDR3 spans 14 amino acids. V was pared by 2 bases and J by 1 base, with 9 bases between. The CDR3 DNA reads TGTGCCAGCAGCTTATTGACACGCCAAGAGACCCAGTACTTC. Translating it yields CASSLLTRQETQYF.

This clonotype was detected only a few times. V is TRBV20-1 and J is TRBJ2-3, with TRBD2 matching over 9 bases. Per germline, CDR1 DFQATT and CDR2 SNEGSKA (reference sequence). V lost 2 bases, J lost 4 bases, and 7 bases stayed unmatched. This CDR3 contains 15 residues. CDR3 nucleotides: TGCAGTGCTAGATTAGCGGGAGAGTTGGCAGATACGCAGTATTTT. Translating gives CSARLAGELADTQYF.

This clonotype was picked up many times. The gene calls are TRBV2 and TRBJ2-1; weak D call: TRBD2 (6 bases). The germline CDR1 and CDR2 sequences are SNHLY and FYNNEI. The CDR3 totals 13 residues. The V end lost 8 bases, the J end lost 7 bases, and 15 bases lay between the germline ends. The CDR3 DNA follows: TGTGCCAGCGCTCCCGGGACTCTGAATGAGCAGTTCTTC. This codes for CASAPGTLNEQFF.

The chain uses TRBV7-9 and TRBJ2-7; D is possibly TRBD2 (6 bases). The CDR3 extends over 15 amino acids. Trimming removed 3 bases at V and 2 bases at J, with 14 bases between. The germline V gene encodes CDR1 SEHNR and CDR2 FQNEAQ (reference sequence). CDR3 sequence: CASSLEGLSAYEQYF. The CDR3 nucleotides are TGTGCCAGCAGCTTGGAGGGTCTTAGCGCCTACGAGCAGTACTTC.

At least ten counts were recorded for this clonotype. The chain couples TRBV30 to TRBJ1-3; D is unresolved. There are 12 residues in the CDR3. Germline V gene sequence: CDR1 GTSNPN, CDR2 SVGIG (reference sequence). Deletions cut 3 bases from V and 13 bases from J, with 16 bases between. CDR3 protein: CAWSVNSDRIYF. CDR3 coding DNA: TGTGCCTGGAGCGTAAACAGTGATCGGATATATTTT.

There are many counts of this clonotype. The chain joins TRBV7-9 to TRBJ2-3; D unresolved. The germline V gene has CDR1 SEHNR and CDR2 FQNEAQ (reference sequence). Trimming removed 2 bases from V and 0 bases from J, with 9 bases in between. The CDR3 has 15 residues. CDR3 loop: CASSLRTPSTDTQYF. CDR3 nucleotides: TGTGCCAGCAGCTTACGAACTCCAAGCACAGATACGCAGTATTTT.

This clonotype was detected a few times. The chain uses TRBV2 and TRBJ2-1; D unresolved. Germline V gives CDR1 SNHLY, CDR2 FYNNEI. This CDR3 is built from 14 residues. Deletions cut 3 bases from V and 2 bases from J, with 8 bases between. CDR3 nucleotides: TGTGCCAGCAGTGAGAATGGGGCCTACAATGAGCAGTTCTTC. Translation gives CASSENGAYNEQFF.

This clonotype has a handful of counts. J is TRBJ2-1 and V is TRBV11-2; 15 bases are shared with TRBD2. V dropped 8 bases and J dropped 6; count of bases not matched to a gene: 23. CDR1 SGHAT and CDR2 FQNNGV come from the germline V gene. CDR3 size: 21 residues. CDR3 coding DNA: TGTGCCAGCGGATACCCCCCTACCGGGACTAGCGGGAGGAAGGGATCCAATGAGCAGTTCTTC. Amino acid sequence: CASGYPPTGTSGRKGSNEQFF.

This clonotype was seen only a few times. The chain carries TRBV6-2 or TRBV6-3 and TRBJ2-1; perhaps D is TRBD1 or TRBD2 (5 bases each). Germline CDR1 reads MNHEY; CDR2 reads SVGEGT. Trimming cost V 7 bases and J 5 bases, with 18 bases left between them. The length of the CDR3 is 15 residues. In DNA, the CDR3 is TGTGCCAGCATTTCGGGGCCCGGGCCCCACAATGAGCAGTTCTTC. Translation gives CASISGPGPHNEQFF.

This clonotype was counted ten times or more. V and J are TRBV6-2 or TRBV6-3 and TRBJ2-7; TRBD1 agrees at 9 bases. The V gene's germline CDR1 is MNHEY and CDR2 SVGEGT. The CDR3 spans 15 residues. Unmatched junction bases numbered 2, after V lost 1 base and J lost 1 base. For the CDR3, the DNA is TGTGCCAGCAGTTACTTCGGGACAGGGTCCTACGAGCAGTACTTC. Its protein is CASSYFGTGSYEQYF.

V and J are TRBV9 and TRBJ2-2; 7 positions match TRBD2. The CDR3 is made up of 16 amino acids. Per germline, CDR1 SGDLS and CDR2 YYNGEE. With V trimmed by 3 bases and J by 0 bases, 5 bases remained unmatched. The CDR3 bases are TGTGCCAGCAGCGAAACTAGCGACCCGAACACCGGGGAGCTGTTTTTT. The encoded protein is CASSETSDPNTGELFF.

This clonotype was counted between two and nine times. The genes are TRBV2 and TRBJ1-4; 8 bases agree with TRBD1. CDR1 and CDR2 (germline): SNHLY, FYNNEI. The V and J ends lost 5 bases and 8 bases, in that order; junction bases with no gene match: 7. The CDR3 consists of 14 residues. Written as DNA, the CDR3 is TGTGCCAGCAGTATCGACAGGGGACGAGAAAAACTGTTTTTT. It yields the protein CASSIDRGREKLFF.

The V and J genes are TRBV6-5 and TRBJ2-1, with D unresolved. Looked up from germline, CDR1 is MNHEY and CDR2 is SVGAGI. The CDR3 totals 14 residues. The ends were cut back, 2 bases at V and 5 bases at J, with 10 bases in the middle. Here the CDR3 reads CASSYQDGHNEQFF. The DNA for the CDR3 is TGTGCCAGCAGTTACCAGGACGGGCACAATGAGCAGTTCTTC.

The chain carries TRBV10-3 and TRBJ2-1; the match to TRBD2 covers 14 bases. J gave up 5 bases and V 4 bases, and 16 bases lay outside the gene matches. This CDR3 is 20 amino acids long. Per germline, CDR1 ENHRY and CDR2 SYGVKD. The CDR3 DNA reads TGTGCCATCAGTGGGATGGGGACTAGCGGGAGTGGGTGGGTCCACAATGAGCAGTTCTTC. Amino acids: CAISGMGTSGSGWVHNEQFF.

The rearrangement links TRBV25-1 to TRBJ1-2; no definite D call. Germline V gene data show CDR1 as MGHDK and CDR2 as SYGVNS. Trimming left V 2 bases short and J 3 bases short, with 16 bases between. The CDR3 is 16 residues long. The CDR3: CASSEEQVGPDYGYTF. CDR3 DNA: TGTGCCAGCAGTGAAGAGCAGGTCGGCCCGGACTATGGCTACACCTTC.

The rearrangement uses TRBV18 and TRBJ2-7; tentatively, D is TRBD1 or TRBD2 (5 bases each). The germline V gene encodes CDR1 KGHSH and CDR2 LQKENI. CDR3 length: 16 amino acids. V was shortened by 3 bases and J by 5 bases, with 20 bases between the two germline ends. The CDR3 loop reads CASSPPIGGVLHEQYF. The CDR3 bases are TGTGCCAGCTCACCCCCTATTGGGGGAGTCTTACACGAGCAGTACTTC.

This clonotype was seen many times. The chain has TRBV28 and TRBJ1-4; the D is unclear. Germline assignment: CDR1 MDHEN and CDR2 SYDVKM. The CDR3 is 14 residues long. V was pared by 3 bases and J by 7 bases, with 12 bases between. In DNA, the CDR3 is TGTGCCAGCAGTTTCGTGGGTAAAACTGAAAAACTGTTTTTT. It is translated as CASSFVGKTEKLFF. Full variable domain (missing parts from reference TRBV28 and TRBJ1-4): DVKVTQSSRYLVKRTGEKVFLECVQDMDHENMFWYRQDPGLGLRLIYFSYDVKMKEKGDIPEGYSVSREKKERFSLILESASTNQTSMYLCASSFVGKTEKLFFGSGTQLSVL.

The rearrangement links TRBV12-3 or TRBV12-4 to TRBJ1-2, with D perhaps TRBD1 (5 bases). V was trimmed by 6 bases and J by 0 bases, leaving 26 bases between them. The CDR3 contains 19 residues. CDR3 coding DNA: TGTGCCAGCAGCAGTTTAGGGGTCGGCAGGGCGGGTGCTAACTATGGCTACACCTTC. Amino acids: CASSSLGVGRAGANYGYTF.

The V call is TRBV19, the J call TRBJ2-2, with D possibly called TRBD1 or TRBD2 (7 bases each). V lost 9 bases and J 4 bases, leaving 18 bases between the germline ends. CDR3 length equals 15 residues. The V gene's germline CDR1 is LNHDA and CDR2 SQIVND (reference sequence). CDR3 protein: CASTRGGAVTGELFF. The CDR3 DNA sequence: TGTGCCAGCACCAGGGGGGGGGCCGTCACCGGGGAGCTGTTTTTT.

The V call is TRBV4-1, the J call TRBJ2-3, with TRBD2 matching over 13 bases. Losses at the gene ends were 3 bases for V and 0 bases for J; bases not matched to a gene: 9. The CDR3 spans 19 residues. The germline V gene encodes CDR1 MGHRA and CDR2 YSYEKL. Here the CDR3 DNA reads TGCGCCAGCAGCCACCTACTAGCGGGGGGGGACCAAAGCACAGATACGCAGTATTTT. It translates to CASSHLLAGGDQSTDTQYF.